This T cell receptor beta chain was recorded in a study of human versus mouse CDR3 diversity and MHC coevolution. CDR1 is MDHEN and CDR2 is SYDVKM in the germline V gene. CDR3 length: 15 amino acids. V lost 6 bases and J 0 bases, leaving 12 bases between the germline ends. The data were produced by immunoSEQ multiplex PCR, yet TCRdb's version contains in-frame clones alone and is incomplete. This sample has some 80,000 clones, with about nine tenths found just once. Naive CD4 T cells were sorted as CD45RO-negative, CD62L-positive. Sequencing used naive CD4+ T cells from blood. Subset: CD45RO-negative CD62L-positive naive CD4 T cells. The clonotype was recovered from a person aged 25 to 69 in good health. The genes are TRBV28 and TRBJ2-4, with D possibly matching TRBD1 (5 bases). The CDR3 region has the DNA TGTGCCAGCAGAAAAAACAGGATAGCCAAAAACATTCAGTACTTC. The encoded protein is CASRKNRIAKNIQYF. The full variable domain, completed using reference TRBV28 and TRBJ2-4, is DVKVTQSSRYLVKRTGEKVFLECVQDMDHENMFWYRQDPGLGLRLIYFSYDVKMKEKGDIPEGYSVSREKKERFSLILESASTNQTSMYLCASRKNRIAKNIQYFGAGTRLSVL.